This TCR beta chain was recovered during a study of T-cell reconstitution after alpha-beta-depleted transplantation in children (dated by TCRdb to the mid-2010s). For the study in its entirety: Using TCR repertoire profiling, the study quantitatively followed how T-cell immune reconstitution unfolded in children after TCRalphabeta/CD19-depleted allogeneic hematopoietic cell transplantation. General findings and caveats noted by the study authors: Over the following months the frequencies of hyperexpanded clones went down, and after one year T-cell counts and TCRbeta diversity were mostly credited to newly produced T cells. Apparently early alphabetaT-cell count recovery about two months after transplant reportedly relied on only several hundred rapidly expanded clones derived from non-depleted graft cells. In some patients, the high TCRbeta diversity seen at day 60 was put down to recipient T cells and intrathymic progenitors that had survived conditioning.

According to the study, the label for this sample's treatment or condition signals: allogeneic hematopoietic cell transplantation with graft depleted of TCRalphabeta T cells and CD19 B cells. TCRalphabeta/CD19-depleted allogeneic hematopoietic cell grafts were given to the transplant recipients, all of whom were children. This clonotype was seen at least ten times. No cognate antigen has been identified for it. Per-base qualities were not stored, and no clone one base away is much larger. Libraries were prepared through PCR. Sequencing relied on an Illumina HiSeq 2500. To normalize quantification of the TCRbeta repertoire, the TCR libraries were built with molecular barcoding that relied on unique molecular identifiers. Through fastp at Q25 and MiXCR, TCRdb rebuilt clones from the public reads, retaining in-frame beta chains. Rows matching on CDR3 protein sequence are summarized as one entry with the most common DNA and genes. A total of more than 90,000 distinct CDR3 sequences appear in this sample, about 9.3% of them only once. Under 35% of the sample is held by the ten biggest clonotypes.

After removal of 5 bases from V and 4 bases from J, the junction retains 11 bases not matched to a gene. The germline V gene (reference sequence) provides CDR1 DFQATT and CDR2 SNEGSKA. The CDR3 numbers 15 residues from cysteine through phenylalanine. Left in the record is the CDR3 DNA by itself, 45 bases read in frame from the first base. The chain joins TRBV20-1 to TRBJ2-3, with 8 bases in between that match TRBD2. This sample comprised PBMCs, obtained before TCRalphabeta/CD19-depleted stem cell transplant. The receptor was isolated from a boy aged 2 to 10 with acute lymphoblastic leukemia, due to receive a stem cell transplant. The CDR3 loop reads CSAESGTGGADTQYF. The nucleotides are TGCAGTGCTGAGTCTGGGACGGGAGGGGCAGATACGCAGTATTTT.